The source of this TCR beta chain is a study of cytomegalovirus exposure and HLA in healthy donors. Worth noting for this clone: No antigen is known for it.

Study-level points and caveats: Later, an analysis found that TCR clusters from the first cohort tended to co-occur in the 120 validation repertoires. The study put 150 to 200 TCR beta chains on its list as cytomegalovirus-associated.

Measured with immunoSEQ multiplex PCR; TCRdb has only the in-frame clones, and not every one. The data contain some 170,000 clones, over 85% of them seen just once; the ten biggest clones take up around 3.8%. The CDR3 spans 13 residues. V gave up 4 bases and J gave up 5 bases; unmatched junction bases: 3. From germline, CDR1 is MNHEY and CDR2 SMNVEV (reference sequence). What was sequenced was PBMCs. The sequence derives from a man younger than 30 in good health and CMV-seropositive. The rearrangement joins TRBV27 to TRBJ2-7; TRBD1 agrees at 9 bases. CDR3 region: CASSYGTGNEQYF. The CDR3 DNA is TGTGCCAGCAGTTACGGGACAGGGAACGAGCAGTACTTC.